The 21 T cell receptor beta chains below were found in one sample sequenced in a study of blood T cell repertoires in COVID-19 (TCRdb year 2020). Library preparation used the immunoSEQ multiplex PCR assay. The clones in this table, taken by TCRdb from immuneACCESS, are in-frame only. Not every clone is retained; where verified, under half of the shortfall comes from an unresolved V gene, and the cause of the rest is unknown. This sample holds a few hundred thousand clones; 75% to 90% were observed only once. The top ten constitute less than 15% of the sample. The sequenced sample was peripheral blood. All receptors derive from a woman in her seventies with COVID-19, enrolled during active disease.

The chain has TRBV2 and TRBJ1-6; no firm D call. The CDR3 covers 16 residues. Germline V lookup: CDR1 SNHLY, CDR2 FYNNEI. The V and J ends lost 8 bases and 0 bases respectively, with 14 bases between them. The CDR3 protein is CASAGGENSYNSPLHF. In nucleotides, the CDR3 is TGTGCCAGCGCGGGTGGCGAGAACTCCTATAATTCACCCCTCCACTTT.

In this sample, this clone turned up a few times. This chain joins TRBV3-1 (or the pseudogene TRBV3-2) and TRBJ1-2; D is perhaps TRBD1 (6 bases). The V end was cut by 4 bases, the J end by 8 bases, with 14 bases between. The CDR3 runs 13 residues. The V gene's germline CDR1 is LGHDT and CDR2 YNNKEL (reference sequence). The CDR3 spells CASSLVGGGGYTF. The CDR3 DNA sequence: TGTGCCAGCAGCCTCGTAGGGGGGGGCGGCTACACCTTC.

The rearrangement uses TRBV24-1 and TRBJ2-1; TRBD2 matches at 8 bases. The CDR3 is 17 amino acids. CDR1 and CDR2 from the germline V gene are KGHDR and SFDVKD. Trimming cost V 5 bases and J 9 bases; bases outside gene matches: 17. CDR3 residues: CATSANLGLVAGREQFF. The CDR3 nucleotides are TGTGCCACCAGTGCGAACTTGGGACTAGTTGCGGGGCGTGAGCAGTTCTTC.

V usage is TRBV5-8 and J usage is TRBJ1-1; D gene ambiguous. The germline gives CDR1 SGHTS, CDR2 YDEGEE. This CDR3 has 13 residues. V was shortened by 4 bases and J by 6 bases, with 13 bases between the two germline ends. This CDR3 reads CASSGSGVPEAFF. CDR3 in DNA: TGTGCCAGCAGCGGGAGTGGGGTACCTGAAGCTTTCTTT.

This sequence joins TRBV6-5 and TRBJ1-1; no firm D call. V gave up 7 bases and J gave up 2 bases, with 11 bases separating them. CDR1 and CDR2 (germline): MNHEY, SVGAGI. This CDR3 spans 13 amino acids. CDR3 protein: CASTYGLNTEAFF. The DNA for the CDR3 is TGTGCCAGCACCTACGGGTTAAACACTGAAGCTTTCTTT.

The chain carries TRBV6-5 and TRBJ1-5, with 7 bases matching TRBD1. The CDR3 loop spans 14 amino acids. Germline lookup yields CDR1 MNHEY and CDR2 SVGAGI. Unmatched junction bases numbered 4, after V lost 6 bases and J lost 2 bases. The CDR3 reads CASSNRGGNQPQHF. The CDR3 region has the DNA TGTGCCAGCAGCAACAGGGGCGGCAATCAGCCCCAGCATTTT.

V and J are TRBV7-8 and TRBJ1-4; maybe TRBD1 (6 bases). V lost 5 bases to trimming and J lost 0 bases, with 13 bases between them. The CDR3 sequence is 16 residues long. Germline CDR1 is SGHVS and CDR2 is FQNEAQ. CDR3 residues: CASSPFNRATNEKLFF. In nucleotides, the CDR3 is TGTGCCAGCAGCCCCTTTAACAGGGCAACTAATGAAAAACTGTTTTTT. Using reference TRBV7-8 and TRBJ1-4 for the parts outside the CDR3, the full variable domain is GAGVSQSPRYKVAKRGQDVALRCDPISGHVSLFWYQQALGQGPEFLTYFQNEAQLDKSGLPSDRFFAERPEGSVSTLKIQRTQQEDSAVYLCASSPFNRATNEKLFFGSGTQLSVL.

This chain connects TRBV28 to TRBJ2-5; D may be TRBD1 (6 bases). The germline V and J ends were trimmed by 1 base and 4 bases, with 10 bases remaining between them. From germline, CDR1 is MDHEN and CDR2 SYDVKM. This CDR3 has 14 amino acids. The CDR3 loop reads CASSLYRVRETQYF. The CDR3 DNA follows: TGTGCCAGCAGTTTATACAGGGTACGAGAGACCCAGTACTTC.

As DNA, the CDR3 is TGTGCCAGTAGTATATTCTATGGTTCATTAGAGACCCAGTACTTC. Translating it yields CASSIFYGSLETQYF. V is TRBV19 and J is TRBJ2-5; D is undetermined. This CDR3 has 15 residues. V was shortened by 2 bases and J by 4 bases, with 14 bases between the two germline ends. Germline CDR1 reads LNHDA; CDR2 reads SQIVND (reference sequence).

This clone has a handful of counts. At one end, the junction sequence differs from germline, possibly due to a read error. The CDR3 DNA is TGTGCCAGCAGCTTATACCCGGGACAGGGGAACGAGCAGTACTTC. Protein: CASSLYPGQGNEQYF. J is TRBJ2-7 and V is TRBV27; 10 nucleotides align to TRBD1. The CDR3 has 15 amino acids. Germline CDR1 MNHEY, CDR2 SMNVEV (reference sequence).

The CDR3: CASSYSRSSQGSTQYF. CDR3 DNA: TGTGCCAGCAGTTACTCGAGATCAAGTCAGGGCAGTACGCAGTATTTT. The chain has TRBV6-5 and TRBJ2-3; maybe TRBD1 (5 bases). The CDR3 covers 16 residues. Trimming removed 0 bases from V and 8 bases from J, with 18 bases in between. CDR1 is MNHEY and CDR2 is SVGAGI in the germline V gene.

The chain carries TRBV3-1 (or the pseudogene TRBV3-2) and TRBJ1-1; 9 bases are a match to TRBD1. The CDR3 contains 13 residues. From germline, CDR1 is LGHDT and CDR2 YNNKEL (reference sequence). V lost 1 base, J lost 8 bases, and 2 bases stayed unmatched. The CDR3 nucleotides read TGTGCCAGCAGCCAAGTTGGGACAGGGGAAGCTTTCTTT. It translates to CASSQVGTGEAFF.

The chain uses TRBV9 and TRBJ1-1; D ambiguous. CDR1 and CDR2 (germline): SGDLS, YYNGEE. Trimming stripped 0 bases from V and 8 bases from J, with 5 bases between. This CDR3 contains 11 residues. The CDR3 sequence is CASSVGPEAFF. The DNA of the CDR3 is TGTGCCAGCAGCGTAGGGCCAGAAGCTTTCTTT.

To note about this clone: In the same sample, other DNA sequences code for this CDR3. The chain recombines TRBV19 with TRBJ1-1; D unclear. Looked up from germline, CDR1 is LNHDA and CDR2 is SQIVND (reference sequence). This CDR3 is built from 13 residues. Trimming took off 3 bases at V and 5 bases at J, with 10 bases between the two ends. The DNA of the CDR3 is TGTGCCAGTAGTATTGAAGGAGGGACTGAAGCTTTCTTT. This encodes CASSIEGGTEAFF.

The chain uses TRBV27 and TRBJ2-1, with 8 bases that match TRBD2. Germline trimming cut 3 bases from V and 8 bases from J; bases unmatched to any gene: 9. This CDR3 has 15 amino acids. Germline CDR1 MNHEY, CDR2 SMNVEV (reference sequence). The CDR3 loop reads CASSFDPGLGYEQFF. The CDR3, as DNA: TGTGCCAGCAGTTTCGATCCGGGACTAGGCTATGAGCAGTTCTTC.

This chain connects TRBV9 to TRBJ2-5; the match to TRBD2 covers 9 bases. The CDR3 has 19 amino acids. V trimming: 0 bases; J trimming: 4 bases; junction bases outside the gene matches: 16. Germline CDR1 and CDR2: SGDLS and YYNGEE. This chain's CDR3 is CASSVAGGRGLAGGETQYF. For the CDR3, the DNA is TGTGCCAGCAGCGTAGCTGGGGGGCGGGGACTAGCCGGTGGAGAGACCCAGTACTTC. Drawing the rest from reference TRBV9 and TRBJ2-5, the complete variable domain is DSGVTQTPKHLITATGQRVTLRCSPRSGDLSVYWYQQSLDQGLQFLIQYYNGEERAKGNILERFSAQQFPDLHSELNLSSLELGDSALYFCASSVAGGRGLAGGETQYFGPGTRLLVL.

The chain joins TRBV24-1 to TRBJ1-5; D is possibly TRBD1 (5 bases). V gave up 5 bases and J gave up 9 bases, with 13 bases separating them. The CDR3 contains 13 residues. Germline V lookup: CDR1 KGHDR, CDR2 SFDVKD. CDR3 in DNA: TGTGCCACCAGTGCCTCCTGGGGCCGGCCCCAGCATTTT. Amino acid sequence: CATSASWGRPQHF.

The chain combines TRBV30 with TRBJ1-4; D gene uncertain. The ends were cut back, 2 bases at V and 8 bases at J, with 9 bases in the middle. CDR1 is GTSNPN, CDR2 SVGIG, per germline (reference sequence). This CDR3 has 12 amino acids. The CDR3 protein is CAWSSSGEKLFF. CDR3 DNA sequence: TGTGCCTGGAGTTCCAGCGGGGAAAAACTGTTTTTT. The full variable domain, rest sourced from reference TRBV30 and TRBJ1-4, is SQTIHQWPATLVQPVGSPLSLECTVEGTSNPNLYWYRQAAGRGLQLLFYSVGIGQISSEVPQNLSASRPQDRQFILSSKKLLLSDSGFYLCAWSSSGEKLFFGSGTQLSVL.

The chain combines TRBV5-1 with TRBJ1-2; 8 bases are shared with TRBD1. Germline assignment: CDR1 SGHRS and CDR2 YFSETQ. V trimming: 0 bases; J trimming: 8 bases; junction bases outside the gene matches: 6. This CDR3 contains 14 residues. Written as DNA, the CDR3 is TGCGCCAGCAGCTTGGACTCCAGGGGGCTCGGCTACACCTTC. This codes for CASSLDSRGLGYTF.

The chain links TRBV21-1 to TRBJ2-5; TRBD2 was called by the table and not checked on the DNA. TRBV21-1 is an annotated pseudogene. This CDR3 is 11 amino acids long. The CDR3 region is CASPLLETQYF. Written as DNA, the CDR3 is TGTGCCAGCCCCTTACTCGAGACCCAGTACTTC.

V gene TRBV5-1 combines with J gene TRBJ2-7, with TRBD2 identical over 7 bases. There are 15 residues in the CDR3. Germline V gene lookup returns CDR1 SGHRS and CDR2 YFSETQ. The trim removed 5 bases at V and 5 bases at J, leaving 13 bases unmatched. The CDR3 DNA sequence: TGCGCCAGCAGTTCGGCACCAACACGGGGGGACGAGCAGTACTTC. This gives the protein CASSSAPTRGDEQYF.